What follows are 13 T cell receptor beta chains derived from one specimen sequenced in a study of beta chain features in type 1 diabetes. The sequenced template was cDNA made from the entire isolated RNA. The assay was immunoSEQ multiplex PCR, and TCRdb's table has in-frame clones only and misses some. Found here are about half a million clones, over 25% of them singletons; the top ten hold 0.065%. Material: naive CD4+ T cells from blood. These receptors all come from a man between 18 and 29 years old in good health.

The chain employs TRBV12-2 and TRBJ1-5. TRBV12-2 is an annotated pseudogene. This CDR3 comprises 16 residues. The CDR3 bases are TGTGCAAGTCGCTTAGTCGGGGATTATGGCAATCAGCCCCAGCATTTT. Translation: CASRLVGDYGNQPQHF.

This clone was recorded a few times. The V gene is TRBV30, the J gene TRBJ2-3; unclear D gene. Trimming removed 2 bases from V and 4 bases from J, with 4 bases in between. The CDR3 totals 11 residues. Germline loops: CDR1 GTSNPN, CDR2 SVGIG (reference sequence). CDR3 coding DNA: TGTGCCTGGAGTTGGTCAGATACGCAGTATTTT. It yields the protein CAWSWSDTQYF. The full variable domain, in which reference TRBV30 and TRBJ2-3 provide the parts outside the CDR3, is SQTIHQWPATLVQPVGSPLSLECTVEGTSNPNLYWYRQAAGRGLQLLFYSVGIGQISSEVPQNLSASRPQDRQFILSSKKLLLSDSGFYLCAWSWSDTQYFGPGTRLTVL.

V is TRBV7-2 and J is TRBJ2-3; no clear D. The CDR3 is 15 amino acids. Germline CDR1 is SGHTA and CDR2 is FQGNSA. Trimming stripped 5 bases from V and 2 bases from J, with 14 bases between. The CDR3 DNA sequence: TGTGCCAGCAGCCCCGGGCTGCGGTCCACAGATACGCAGTATTTT. Translating gives CASSPGLRSTDTQYF.

The gene calls are TRBV6-1 and TRBJ2-1, with 10 bases that match TRBD2. The CDR3 consists of 14 residues. Germline trimming cut 6 bases from V and 4 bases from J; bases unmatched to any gene: 3. The germline gives CDR1 MNHNS, CDR2 SASEGT. The CDR3 protein is CASSGLAAYNEQFF. CDR3 sequence (DNA): TGTGCCAGCAGCGGACTAGCGGCGTACAATGAGCAGTTCTTC.

The V and J genes are TRBV4-3 and TRBJ2-1, with D unclear. Germline V gives CDR1 LGHNA, CDR2 YSLEER. V lost 0 bases, J lost 0 bases, and 6 bases lay in between. CDR3 size: 15 residues. CDR3 residues: CASSQDTDSYNEQFF. CDR3 DNA sequence: TGCGCCAGCAGCCAAGATACAGACTCCTACAATGAGCAGTTCTTC.

A note on this clone: Other DNA sequences in the sample encode the same CDR3. CDR3 DNA: TGCGCCAGCAGTAGGACTAGCGGGAGTTACGAGCAGTACTTC. Protein: CASSRTSGSYEQYF. The V call is TRBV5-1, the J call TRBJ2-7; 13 bases fit TRBD2. Germline lookup yields CDR1 SGHRS and CDR2 YFSETQ. CDR3 length: 14 residues. With V trimmed by 5 bases and J by 4 bases, 3 bases remained unmatched. The full variable domain, rest sourced from reference TRBV5-1 and TRBJ2-7, is KAGVTQTPRYLIKTRGQQVTLSCSPISGHRSVSWYQQTPGQGLQFLFEYFSETQRNKGNFPGRFSGRQFSNSRSEMNVSTLELGDSALYLCASSRTSGSYEQYFGPGTRLTVT.

The chain employs TRBV7-2 and TRBJ2-2; 13 bases are shared with TRBD2. This CDR3 has 17 residues. The J segment lost 4 bases and the V segment lost 4 bases, leaving 6 bases of the junction unmatched. Germline V gives CDR1 SGHTA, CDR2 FQGNSA. The CDR3 spells CASSSFGLAGVTGELFF. CDR3 nucleotide sequence: TGTGCCAGCAGCTCCTTCGGACTAGCGGGAGTCACCGGGGAGCTGTTTTTT.

V gene TRBV7-9 combines with J gene TRBJ2-5; D not resolved. The CDR3 runs to 13 residues. Trimming removed 2 bases from V and 3 bases from J, with 7 bases in between. CDR1 is SEHNR and CDR2 is FQNEAQ in the germline V gene (reference sequence). DNA for the CDR3: TGTGCCAGCAGCTTAAATGGTGAAGAGACCCAGTACTTC. Encoded protein: CASSLNGEETQYF.

This clone turned up a few times. DNA for the CDR3: TGTGCCAGTAGTATTCTACTTAGGAACATTCAGTACTTC. This codes for CASSILLRNIQYF. This sequence joins TRBV19 and TRBJ2-4, with unresolved D. This CDR3 has 13 amino acids. Germline V gene sequence: CDR1 LNHDA, CDR2 SQIVND (reference sequence). V was cut by 3 bases and J by 7 bases, with 10 bases left in between.

The chain recombines TRBV6-6 with TRBJ2-7; TRBD1 is a possible D gene (6 bases). Germline assignment: CDR1 MNHNY and CDR2 SVGAGI (reference sequence). The CDR3 totals 15 residues. V was trimmed by 4 bases and J by 4 bases, leaving 17 bases between them. This chain's CDR3 is CASSSTGSAWYEQYF. The CDR3 DNA follows: TGTGCCAGCAGTTCCACAGGGTCCGCCTGGTACGAGCAGTACTTC.

V is TRBV5-4 and J is TRBJ2-3; D is possibly TRBD1 (5 bases). This CDR3 region has 15 residues. Germline CDR1 and CDR2: SGHNT and YYREEE (reference sequence). The V end was cut by 4 bases, the J end by 3 bases, with 15 bases between. In DNA form, the CDR3 reads TGTGCCAGCAGCGCAATAGGGGTCGGGACAGATACGCAGTATTTT. Translated: CASSAIGVGTDTQYF.

This clone turned up a few times. This rearrangement joins TRBV10-3 to TRBJ1-2; TRBD1 aligns across 8 bases. CDR3 size: 13 residues. Germline lookup yields CDR1 ENHRY and CDR2 SYGVKD. Trimming at V came to 6 bases and at J to 3 bases, leaving 3 bases not matched to a gene. The CDR3 reads CAISLQGDYGYTF. CDR3 coding DNA: TGTGCCATCAGCCTACAGGGGGACTATGGCTACACCTTC.

The chain employs TRBV29-1 and TRBJ2-7, with TRBD1 identical over 8 bases. Trimming removed 5 bases from V and 3 bases from J; junction bases left unmatched: 6. Germline values: CDR1 SQVTM, CDR2 ANQGSEA. The CDR3 is 13 residues long. CDR3 in DNA: TGCAGCGTTTCCTGGACAGGGCGCTACGAGCAGTACTTC. Translation gives CSVSWTGRYEQYF.